The sample holds many counts of the clone carrying this T cell receptor beta chain. The antigen is not known. These data belong to a study of identical twins. Study-level results: The abundant beta clonotypes from cord blood had fewer insertions, and memory repertoires had none of this. Out-of-frame beta sequences exhibited a weaker degree of excess twin sharing.

In TCRdb, the 5' RACE reads were re-called with MiXCR into one record per CDR3 protein. This sample yields roughly 770,000 distinct CDR3 sequences, of which around a sixth are seen a single time; over 10% belongs to the top ten. These data are also associated with another study on T cells expressing NK-cell markers. Per that study: It was sorted CD3+CD56-NKG2C+, CD3+CD56+NKG2C- and CD3+CD56+NKG2C+ T cells that provided the TCR beta repertoires. An anti-gamma-delta TCR antibody restricted sorting to alpha-beta TCR T cells in several experiments.

The source of this sequence is a woman younger than 30 in good health. Sample: PBMCs.

As DNA, the CDR3 is TGCAGTGCTGGCCCCCGGGACAGGGCTTATAATTCACCCCTCCACTTT. It translates to CSAGPRDRAYNSPLHF. The chain carries TRBV20-1 and TRBJ1-6; TRBD1 matches at 9 bases. Per the germline V gene, CDR1 is DFQATT and CDR2 is SNEGSKA (reference sequence). V lost 5 bases and J lost 4; bases outside the gene matches: 9. There are 16 residues in the CDR3.